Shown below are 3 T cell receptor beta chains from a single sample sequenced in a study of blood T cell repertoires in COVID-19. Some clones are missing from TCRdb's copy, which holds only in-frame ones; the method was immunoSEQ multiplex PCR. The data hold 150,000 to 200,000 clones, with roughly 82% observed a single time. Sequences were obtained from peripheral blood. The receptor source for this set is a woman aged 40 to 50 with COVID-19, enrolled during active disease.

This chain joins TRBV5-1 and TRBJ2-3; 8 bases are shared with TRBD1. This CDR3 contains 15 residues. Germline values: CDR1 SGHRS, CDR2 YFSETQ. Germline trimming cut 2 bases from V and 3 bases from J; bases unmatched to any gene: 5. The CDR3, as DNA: TGCGCCAGCAGCTTTTTCGGGACAGGAACAGATACGCAGTATTTT. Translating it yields CASSFFGTGTDTQYF.

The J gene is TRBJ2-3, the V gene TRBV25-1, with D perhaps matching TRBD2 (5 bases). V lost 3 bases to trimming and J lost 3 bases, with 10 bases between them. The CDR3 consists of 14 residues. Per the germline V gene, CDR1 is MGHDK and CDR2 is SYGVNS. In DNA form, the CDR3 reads TGTGCCAGCAGTGATTATCGGGGTACAGATACGCAGTATTTT. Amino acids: CASSDYRGTDTQYF.

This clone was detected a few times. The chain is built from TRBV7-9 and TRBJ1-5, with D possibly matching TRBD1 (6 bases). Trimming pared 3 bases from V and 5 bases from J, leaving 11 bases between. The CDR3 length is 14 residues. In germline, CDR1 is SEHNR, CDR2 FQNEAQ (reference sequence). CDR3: CASSFEGGHQPQHF. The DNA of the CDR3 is TGTGCCAGCAGCTTCGAGGGGGGGCATCAGCCCCAGCATTTT.